The next 22 T cell receptor beta chains were all read from a single sample in a study of T cell repertoires in cytomegalovirus infection. TCRdb used MiXCR to reprocess the reads, holding one entry per CDR3 protein. This table holds 500,000 or so distinct CDR3 sequences, more than 15% found once. The sequenced sample was CD8+ T cells from PBMCs. The receptor set was obtained from a human donor in good health (CMV status not recorded). Some clones in this sample may be carry-over from other donors' samples.

This clonotype came up many times. This chain uses TRBV7-9 with TRBJ1-4; 9 bases line up with TRBD1. The germline V gene has CDR1 SEHNR and CDR2 FQNEAQ (reference sequence). This CDR3 is 15 amino acids long. The ends lost 5 bases at V and 5 bases at J; junction bases unmatched: 6. CDR3 residues: CASSTTGTGNEKLFF. In nucleotides, the CDR3 is TGTGCCAGCAGCACAACCGGGACAGGGAATGAAAAACTGTTTTTT.

This clonotype has at least ten counts. The genes are TRBV11-1 and TRBJ2-7; TRBD2 agrees at 10 bases. The V gene end was trimmed by 3 bases and the J gene end by 1 base; junction bases not matched to a gene: 3. Germline CDR1 is SGHAT and CDR2 is FQDESV (reference sequence). CDR3 length equals 15 residues. The CDR3 is CASSFLAGDSYEQYF. For the CDR3, the DNA is TGTGCCAGCAGCTTTCTAGCGGGGGATTCCTACGAGCAGTACTTC.

This clonotype was seen repeatedly, ten times or more. The V call is TRBV7-2, the J call TRBJ1-2, with D possibly matching TRBD1 (5 bases). This CDR3 has 15 amino acids. V was cut by 6 bases and J by 0 bases, with 14 bases left in between. Germline values: CDR1 SGHTA, CDR2 FQGNSA. The CDR3 sequence: CASSIPGNTNYGYTF. In nucleotides, the CDR3 is TGTGCCAGCAGTATCCCAGGGAATACTAACTATGGCTACACCTTC.

This clonotype was observed many times. The chain has TRBV4-1 and TRBJ1-3; D unclear. V lost 4 bases and J 4 bases, leaving 11 bases between the germline ends. CDR1 and CDR2 (germline): MGHRA, YSYEKL. The CDR3 runs to 14 residues. The CDR3 nucleotides read TGCGCCAGCAGCCCTCCCGGGCCCGGAAACACCATATATTTT. Translated, it gives CASSPPGPGNTIYF.

The chain is built from TRBV7-6 and TRBJ1-2; D remains ambiguous. Germline lookup yields CDR1 SGHVS and CDR2 FNYEAQ. V gave up 0 bases and J gave up 4 bases, with 15 bases separating them. This CDR3 spans 16 amino acids. In nucleotides, the CDR3 is TGTGCCAGCAGCTTAGCTTCACAGAACATACTCTATGGCTACACCTTC. Protein sequence: CASSLASQNILYGYTF. Filled out from reference TRBV7-6 and TRBJ1-2, the complete variable domain reads GAGVSQSPRYKVTKRGQDVALRCDPISGHVSLYWYRQALGQGPEFLTYFNYEAQQDKSGLPNDRFSAERPEGSISTLTIQRTEQRDSAMYRCASSLASQNILYGYTFGSGTRLTVV.

This clonotype occurred a few times. The chain has TRBV20-1 and TRBJ1-4; perhaps TRBD1 as D (5 bases). The V end was cut by 0 bases, the J end by 4 bases, with 15 bases between. The CDR3 consists of 16 residues. Germline loops: CDR1 DFQATT, CDR2 SNEGSKA (reference sequence). The CDR3 nucleotides are TGCAGTGCTAGAGATGGAAGGGGAGGGAGTAATGAAAAACTGTTTTTT. Residues: CSARDGRGGSNEKLFF.

This clonotype was observed a few times. The chain links TRBV29-1 to TRBJ2-3; either TRBD1 or TRBD2 may supply D (5 bases each). The germline gives CDR1 SQVTM, CDR2 ANQGSEA. Trimming removed 3 bases at V and 0 bases at J, with 10 bases between. CDR3 length: 14 residues. For the CDR3, the DNA is TGCAGCGTTGACACCGGGGCTAGCACAGATACGCAGTATTTT. This sequence encodes CSVDTGASTDTQYF.

This clonotype has only a few counts. The genes are TRBV20-1 and TRBJ2-7; 9 nucleotides line up with TRBD2. Germline V CDR1 and CDR2: DFQATT, SNEGSKA (reference sequence). Trimming took 1 base from V and 3 from J; bases not matched to a gene: 1. The CDR3 sequence is 13 residues long. CDR3 coding DNA: TGCAGTGCTAGAGTGCGGGGGGGCTACGAGCAGTACTTC. Residues: CSARVRGGYEQYF.

The V and J genes are TRBV19 and TRBJ2-1; 9 positions agree with TRBD1. This CDR3 is built from 14 residues. Germline values: CDR1 LNHDA, CDR2 SQIVND (reference sequence). Trimming removed 3 bases from V and 8 bases from J; junction bases left unmatched: 5. DNA of the CDR3: TGTGCCAGTAGTATCGTGACAGGGGGGGATGAGCAGTTCTTC. Translating gives CASSIVTGGDEQFF.

The table lists this clonotype with a few counts. The chain is built from TRBV2 and TRBJ1-2; 7 nucleotides match TRBD1. This CDR3 is built from 15 residues. The germline V gene has CDR1 SNHLY and CDR2 FYNNEI. After removal of 4 bases from V and 4 bases from J, the junction contained 9 bases not matched to a gene. For the CDR3, the DNA is TGTGCCAGCAGTGTAGAAGACAGGGCTGGCTATGGCTACACCTTC. It codes for CASSVEDRAGYGYTF. The whole variable domain, filled in from reference TRBV2 and TRBJ1-2, reads EPEVTQTPSHQVTQMGQEVILRCVPISNHLYFYWYRQILGQKVEFLVSFYNNEISEKSEIFDDQFSVERPDGSNFTLKIRSTKLEDSAMYFCASSVEDRAGYGYTFGSGTRLTVV.

In this sample, this clonotype turned up many times. The chain is built from TRBV12-3 or TRBV12-4 and TRBJ1-1; the D is unclear. With 6 bases removed from V and 0 bases from J, the gap between germline ends came to 8 bases. This CDR3 has 13 amino acids. The CDR3 DNA is TGTGCCAGCAGCTTAAATCTGAACACTGAAGCTTTCTTT. It encodes CASSLNLNTEAFF.

This clonotype has only one observation. This may be a read error, as it is one base from a much larger clone. The chain recombines TRBV12-3 or TRBV12-4 with TRBJ2-7, with D perhaps TRBD1 (6 bases). V lost 7 bases to trimming and J lost 0 bases, with 13 bases between them. This CDR3 comprises 14 residues. DNA for the CDR3: TGTGCCAGCAACCCCGGGGACATCTCCTACGAGCAGTACTTC. It yields the protein CASNPGDISYEQYF.

In its sample, this clonotype was seen a few times. V is TRBV5-6 and J is TRBJ2-5; D is unclear. The CDR3 contains 14 residues. CDR1 is SGHDT, CDR2 YYEEEE, per germline. V shed 4 bases and J shed 3 bases, with 13 bases lying between them. The CDR3 spells CASSRHSPKETQYF. CDR3 bases: TGTGCCAGCAGCCGTCATTCCCCCAAAGAGACCCAGTACTTC.

On this clonotype: This clone may be a read error of a much larger clone one base away. The chain uses TRBV19 and TRBJ2-5; no definite D call. V was cut by 5 bases and J by 0 bases, with 10 bases left in between. The CDR3 loop spans 14 amino acids. CDR1 and CDR2 from the germline V gene are LNHDA and SQIVND (reference sequence). The CDR3 loop reads CASSPPEHQETQYF. The CDR3 DNA sequence: TGTGCCAGTAGTCCCCCGGAACACCAAGAGACCCAGTACTTC. Combining the CDR3 with reference TRBV19 and TRBJ2-5 gives the whole variable domain DGGITQSPKYLFRKEGQNVTLSCEQNLNHDAMYWYRQDPGQGLRLIYYSQIVNDFQKGDIAEGYSVSREKKESFPLTVTSAQKNPTAFYLCASSPPEHQETQYFGPGTRLLVL.

In this sample, this clonotype turned up many times. The genes are TRBV7-2 and TRBJ1-6; D is unresolved. The V end lost 4 bases, the J end lost 11 bases, and 18 bases lay between the germline ends. CDR1 SGHTA and CDR2 FQGNSA come from the germline V gene. The CDR3 consists of 15 residues. In DNA, the CDR3 is TGTGCCAGCAGCTCACGCACTAGGACCCAACCACCCCTCCACTTT. Translated, it gives CASSSRTRTQPPLHF.

This clonotype was recorded at least ten times. V and J are TRBV7-9 and TRBJ2-1, with 9 bases fitting TRBD2. CDR1 and CDR2 from the germline V gene are SEHNR and FQNEAQ (reference sequence). V lost 9 bases, J lost 9 bases, and 9 bases stayed unmatched. The CDR3 loop spans 13 amino acids. The CDR3 region has the DNA TGTGCCAGTAGCGGGAGCCCCCTGGCTGAGCAGTTCTTC. Its translation: CASSGSPLAEQFF.

This clonotype came up a few times. The chain has TRBV7-3 and TRBJ2-1; the match to TRBD1 covers 8 bases. J was trimmed by 6 bases and V by 5 bases; bases with no gene match: 9. CDR1 is SGHTA, CDR2 FQGTGA, per germline. The CDR3 covers 15 residues. CDR3 DNA sequence: TGTGCCAGCAGCCTAGGGACAGGTCCGCTCAATGAGCAGTTCTTC. Encoded protein: CASSLGTGPLNEQFF.

Ten or more counts support this clonotype. The CDR3 bases are TGTGCCAGCACCTCTGGGTATTCACCCCTCCACTTT. Translation: CASTSGYSPLHF. The V call is TRBV27, the J call TRBJ1-6; D gene unclear. The CDR3 runs 12 residues. Trimming stripped 7 bases from V and 8 bases from J, with 9 bases between. Germline CDR1 is MNHEY and CDR2 is SMNVEV (reference sequence).

The chain is built from TRBV7-9 and TRBJ2-3, with 14 bases lining up with TRBD2. V gave up 4 bases and J gave up 4 bases; unmatched junction bases: 7. The germline gives CDR1 SEHNR, CDR2 FQNEAQ (reference sequence). The CDR3 is 17 residues long. The CDR3 region has the DNA TGTGCCAGCAGCTCCAGACTAGCGGGAGGGGAAGCAGATACGCAGTATTTT. This sequence encodes CASSSRLAGGEADTQYF.

This sequence joins TRBV20-1 and TRBJ2-5; D is perhaps TRBD2 (7 bases). Deletions cut 5 bases from V and 4 bases from J, with 23 bases between. Germline V gene lookup returns CDR1 DFQATT and CDR2 SNEGSKA (reference sequence). CDR3 length: 16 amino acids. The CDR3 DNA reads as TGCAGTGCTGACCCCTTCGAAGGGGGGGCGGGAGAGACCCAGTACTTC. Translating gives CSADPFEGGAGETQYF.

This clonotype was observed many times. This chain's CDR3 is CASSDGREGHQPQHF. The DNA for the CDR3 is TGTGCCAGCAGTGATGGAAGGGAGGGGCATCAGCCCCAGCATTTT. This chain links TRBV6-1 with TRBJ1-5; weak D call: TRBD1 (5 bases). The CDR3 spans 15 residues. Trimming removed 3 bases at V and 5 bases at J, with 14 bases between. The germline gives CDR1 MNHNS, CDR2 SASEGT.

J is TRBJ2-1 and V is TRBV6-4; D might be TRBD1 or TRBD2, each matching 6 bases. V lost 6 bases and J lost 7, with 16 bases in between. This CDR3 has 14 amino acids. Per germline, CDR1 MRHNA and CDR2 SNTAGT. CDR3 region: CASRGGQGKNEQFF. The CDR3 DNA reads TGTGCCAGCAGAGGGGGGCAGGGGAAGAATGAGCAGTTCTTC.